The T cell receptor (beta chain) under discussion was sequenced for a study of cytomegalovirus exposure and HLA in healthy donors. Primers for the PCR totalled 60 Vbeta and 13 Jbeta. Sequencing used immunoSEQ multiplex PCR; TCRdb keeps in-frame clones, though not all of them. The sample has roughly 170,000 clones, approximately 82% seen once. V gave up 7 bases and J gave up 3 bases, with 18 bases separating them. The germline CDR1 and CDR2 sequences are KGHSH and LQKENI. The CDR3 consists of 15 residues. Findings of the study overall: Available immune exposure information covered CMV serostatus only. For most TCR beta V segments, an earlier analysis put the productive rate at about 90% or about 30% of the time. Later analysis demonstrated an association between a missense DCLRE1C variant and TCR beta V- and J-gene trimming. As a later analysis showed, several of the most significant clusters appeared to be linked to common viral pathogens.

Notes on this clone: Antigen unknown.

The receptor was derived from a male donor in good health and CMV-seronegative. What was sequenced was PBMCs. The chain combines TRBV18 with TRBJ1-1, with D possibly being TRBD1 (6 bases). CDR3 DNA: TGTGCCAGCTGGGGGGGCCCGAAGGCAGACACTGAAGCTTTCTTT. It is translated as CASWGGPKADTEAFF.